Detailed here is one TCR beta chain. Naive CD8 cells lacked CD45RO, underwent positive selection for CCR7 and left out terminally differentiated effector memory CD45RA+ cells. V was clipped by 6 bases and J by 8 bases, with 6 bases between them. In germline, CDR1 is LNHDA, CDR2 SQIVND (reference sequence). CDR3 length equals 10 residues. The data originate from a study of shared clonotypes between healthy human individuals. Profiled with immunoSEQ multiplex PCR; TCRdb holds only in-frame clones, not every one. The repertoire includes 750,000 to 1,000,000 clones, 85% to 95% of them detected once, and less than 25% sits in the top ten.

This receptor was taken from a man aged 25 to 45 in good health. Input material: naive CD8+ T cells sorted from blood. V is TRBV19 and J is TRBJ2-3, with unresolved D. DNA of the CDR3: TGTGCCAGTAGGGGTGTTACGCAGTATTTT. Translating it yields CASRGVTQYF. Looking up the rest from reference TRBV19 and TRBJ2-3 gives the full variable domain: DGGITQSPKYLFRKEGQNVTLSCEQNLNHDAMYWYRQDPGQGLRLIYYSQIVNDFQKGDIAEGYSVSREKKESFPLTVTSAQKNPTAFYLCASRGVTQYFGPGTRLTVL.